This passage covers 30 T cell receptor beta chains from one sample sequenced in a study of CD8+ T cells in alopecia areata. Treatment noted: oral pan-JAK inhibitor, 5-10 mg twice daily. RNA was isolated and reverse transcribed to cDNA, the sequencing template. The assay was immunoSEQ multiplex PCR, and TCRdb's table has in-frame clones only and misses some. The sample contains 250,000 to 300,000 clones, nearly 60% of which appear only once. This specimen consisted of CD4+ T cells sorted from blood, obtained at week 24, from a patient treated with tofacitinib. Receptors originate from a human donor with alopecia areata.

The chain carries TRBV29-1 and TRBJ2-4; D tentatively reads TRBD1 or TRBD2 (6 bases each). Trimming took 7 bases from V and 0 from J, leaving 13 bases between them. Germline CDR1 SQVTM, CDR2 ANQGSEA. This CDR3 is built from 14 residues. The CDR3 loop reads CSAQGRLAKNIQYF. The CDR3 DNA sequence: TGCAGCGCTCAGGGGAGGCTAGCCAAAAACATTCAGTACTTC. Together with reference TRBV29-1 and TRBJ2-4, the CDR3 gives the full variable domain: SAVISQKPSRDICQRGTSLTIQCQVDSQVTMMFWYRQQPGQSLTLIATANQGSEATYESGFVIDKFPISRPNLTFSTLTVSNMSPEDSSIYLCSAQGRLAKNIQYFGAGTRLSVL.

The rearrangement joins TRBV27 to TRBJ1-5; the D gene is possibly TRBD1 (5 bases). The V end lost 3 bases, the J end lost 7 bases, and 13 bases lay between the germline ends. The germline CDR1 and CDR2 sequences are MNHEY and SMNVEV (reference sequence). The CDR3 covers 14 residues. CDR3 protein: CASSFAGSTQPQHF. As DNA, the CDR3 is TGTGCCAGCAGTTTCGCAGGGAGTACCCAGCCCCAGCATTTT.

The chain combines TRBV5-6 with TRBJ2-3; TRBD2 aligns across 11 bases. Germline-derived CDR1 and CDR2 are SGHDT and YYEEEE. V lost 3 bases, J lost 5 bases, and 11 bases stayed unmatched. The CDR3 has 17 residues. The CDR3 bases are TGTGCCAGCAGCTCTATCGGGACTAGCGGCATGGGAGATACGCAGTATTTT. Translation gives CASSSIGTSGMGDTQYF.

This clone was recorded a few times. V gene TRBV7-2 combines with J gene TRBJ2-5; D is uncertain. The CDR3 contains 13 residues. The V end lost 6 bases, the J end lost 4 bases, and 12 bases lay between the germline ends. Germline V lookup: CDR1 SGHTA, CDR2 FQGNSA. This chain's CDR3 is CASSSRPVETQYF. CDR3 DNA: TGTGCCAGCAGTTCCCGACCGGTAGAGACCCAGTACTTC.

This clone was observed a few times. This chain links TRBV23-1 with TRBJ2-1, with D possibly being TRBD1 or TRBD2 (5 bases each). TRBV23-1 is reported as an ORF; its role is uncertain. The ends were cut back, 3 bases at V and 5 bases at J, with 14 bases in the middle. The CDR3 consists of 15 residues. The CDR3 loop is CASSQGDAANNEQFF. The DNA for the CDR3 is TGCGCCAGCAGTCAGGGGGACGCAGCAAACAATGAGCAGTTCTTC.

The V and J genes are TRBV11-2 and TRBJ2-5, with D possibly TRBD2 on 6 matching bases. The CDR3 has 16 residues. Trimming took 3 bases from V and 4 from J, leaving 18 bases between them. CDR1 and CDR2 from the germline V gene are SGHAT and FQNNGV. CDR3 DNA sequence: TGTGCCAGCAGCTTGGGCACGGGAGCAGCCAGAGAGACCCAGTACTTC. Protein product: CASSLGTGAARETQYF.

This clone has only a few counts. The gene calls are TRBV7-9 and TRBJ2-1, with D perhaps matching TRBD2 (5 bases). The V gene lost 5 bases and the J gene lost 8 bases, with 10 bases spanning the gap. The V gene's germline CDR1 is SEHNR and CDR2 FQNEAQ (reference sequence). The CDR3 is 12 amino acids. CDR3 nucleotides: TGTGCCAGCAGCACTAGTGCGTATGAGCAGTTCTTC. It is translated as CASSTSAYEQFF.

The CDR3 bases are TGTGCCAGCAGTTTAACCCCCCTTAAGCAGGGCTACACCTTC. It encodes CASSLTPLKQGYTF. The chain joins TRBV27 to TRBJ1-2; no clear D gene. Germline V gives CDR1 MNHEY, CDR2 SMNVEV (reference sequence). CDR3 length equals 14 residues. Trimming removed 2 bases from V and 8 bases from J, with 15 bases in between.

J is TRBJ2-7 and V is TRBV7-2; D is perhaps TRBD1 or TRBD2 (6 bases each). CDR3 size: 16 residues. Germline values: CDR1 SGHTA, CDR2 FQGNSA. Trimming cost V 3 bases and J 3 bases, with 18 bases left between them. CDR3 sequence (DNA): TGTGCCAGCAGCTTGCCCGTTGCGGGACACAGCTACGAGCAGTACTTC. Its translation: CASSLPVAGHSYEQYF.

The CDR3 is CASSTGQGVRQFF. In DNA, the CDR3 is TGTGCCAGTAGTACGGGACAGGGGGTAAGGCAGTTCTTC. V and J are TRBV19 and TRBJ2-1; 11 bases line up with TRBD1. J gave up 12 bases and V 4 bases, and 5 bases lay outside the gene matches. The germline CDR1 and CDR2 sequences are LNHDA and SQIVND (reference sequence). The CDR3 totals 13 residues.

In its sample, this clone was seen a few times. The chain links TRBV2 to TRBJ2-1; D is perhaps TRBD1 (6 bases). Germline V gives CDR1 SNHLY, CDR2 FYNNEI. The CDR3 spans 14 residues. The V end lost 6 bases, the J end lost 3 bases, and 12 bases lay between the germline ends. CDR3 region: CASRQGSSYNEQFF. The CDR3 region has the DNA TGTGCCAGCAGGCAGGGGTCGAGCTACAATGAGCAGTTCTTC.

The chain links TRBV5-1 to TRBJ2-4; possibly TRBD2 for D (5 bases). V was pared by 4 bases and J by 8 bases, with 13 bases between. This CDR3 is built from 13 residues. Germline V gives CDR1 SGHRS, CDR2 YFSETQ. The chain's CDR3 is CASSPGLEDIQYF. CDR3 DNA sequence: TGCGCCAGCAGCCCCGGATTGGAGGACATTCAGTACTTC.

This chain connects TRBV11-2 to TRBJ2-1, with unresolved D. The CDR3 sequence is 13 residues long. V lost 4 bases and J 10 bases, leaving 14 bases between the germline ends. Germline V gene sequence: CDR1 SGHAT, CDR2 FQNNGV. This CDR3 reads CASSSYVQIEQFF. CDR3 coding DNA: TGTGCCAGCAGCTCATACGTCCAAATCGAGCAGTTCTTC.

This clone turned up a few times. The chain carries TRBV23-1 and TRBJ1-2; D remains unclear. TRBV23-1 is given ORF status, its function remaining uncertain. CDR3 length: 8 residues. The CDR3 loop reads CASNGYTF. The CDR3, as DNA: TGCGCTTCAAATGGCTACACCTTC.

This clone was recorded a few times. The genes are TRBV5-1 and TRBJ2-5, with D possibly TRBD1 on 7 matching bases. Germline assignment: CDR1 SGHRS and CDR2 YFSETQ. This CDR3 contains 14 residues. With 4 bases removed from V and 5 bases from J, the gap between germline ends came to 15 bases. This CDR3 is CASSLSTGTETQYF. CDR3 DNA sequence: TGCGCCAGCAGCCTATCGACAGGGACTGAGACCCAGTACTTC.

This rearrangement joins TRBV7-2 to TRBJ2-5; tentatively, D is TRBD1 (5 bases). This CDR3 region has 14 residues. V was shortened by 5 bases and J by 2 bases, with 12 bases between the two germline ends. The germline CDR1 and CDR2 sequences are SGHTA and FQGNSA. The CDR3 loop is CASSPLGRQETQYF. DNA of the CDR3: TGTGCCAGCAGCCCCCTGGGGCGGCAAGAGACCCAGTACTTC. The full variable domain, in which reference TRBV7-2 and TRBJ2-5 provide the parts outside the CDR3, is GAGVSQSPSNKVTEKGKDVELRCDPISGHTALYWYRQSLGQGLEFLIYFQGNSAPDKSGLPSDRFSAERTGGSVSTLTIQRTQQEDSAVYLCASSPLGRQETQYFGPGTRLLVL.

The V and J genes are TRBV5-1 and TRBJ2-4; no reliable D call. The germline gives CDR1 SGHRS, CDR2 YFSETQ. The CDR3 loop spans 13 amino acids. Trimming took 0 bases from V and 5 from J, leaving 6 bases between them. In DNA, the CDR3 is TGCGCCAGCAGCTTGGTTGCTGAAAACATTCAGTACTTC. The encoded protein is CASSLVAENIQYF.

The V and J genes are TRBV23-1 and TRBJ2-3; a weak D match, TRBD1 (6 bases). TRBV23-1 is given ORF status, its function remaining uncertain. There are 15 residues in the CDR3. The V gene lost 0 bases and the J gene lost 5 bases, with 12 bases spanning the gap. DNA of the CDR3: TGCGCCAGCAGTCAATCACTGGGACACGGAGATACGCAGTATTTT. As protein: CASSQSLGHGDTQYF.

The chain is built from TRBV30 and TRBJ1-6; D gene unclear. Trimming removed 3 bases from V and 6 bases from J, with 18 bases in between. The CDR3 is made up of 16 amino acids. Germline assignment: CDR1 GTSNPN and CDR2 SVGIG (reference sequence). Here the CDR3 DNA reads TGTGCCTGGAGCCGGACCTCCCCTGGAGGTAATTCACCCCTCCACTTT. It translates to CAWSRTSPGGNSPLHF. The full variable domain, in which reference TRBV30 and TRBJ1-6 provide the parts outside the CDR3, is SQTIHQWPATLVQPVGSPLSLECTVEGTSNPNLYWYRQAAGRGLQLLFYSVGIGQISSEVPQNLSASRPQDRQFILSSKKLLLSDSGFYLCAWSRTSPGGNSPLHFGNGTRLTVT.

The rearrangement joins TRBV30 to TRBJ1-1, with unresolved D. The CDR3 has 14 amino acids. V was cut by 2 bases and J by 5 bases, with 15 bases left in between. Germline CDR1 is GTSNPN and CDR2 is SVGIG (reference sequence). CDR3 in DNA: TGTGCCTGGAGTTCCGCTCCCGGAGGGACTGAAGCTTTCTTT. It translates to CAWSSAPGGTEAFF.

The CDR3 DNA sequence: TGTGCCAGCAGTCCGCCCCTCGCAGTTCAGTACTTC. Encoded protein: CASSPPLAVQYF. The chain couples TRBV28 to TRBJ2-7; D remains ambiguous. V was pared by 5 bases and J by 10 bases, with 15 bases between. Germline assignment: CDR1 MDHEN and CDR2 SYDVKM. The CDR3 spans 12 residues.

In its sample, this clone was seen a few times. The J gene is TRBJ1-4, the V gene TRBV7-9, with a tentative D call TRBD1 (5 bases). CDR1 and CDR2 from the germline V gene are SEHNR and FQNEAQ (reference sequence). This CDR3 has 12 residues. V was trimmed by 5 bases and J by 6 bases, leaving 7 bases between them. The CDR3 here is CASSTGHEKLFF. CDR3 DNA: TGTGCCAGCAGCACGGGGCATGAAAAACTGTTTTTT. Drawing the rest from reference TRBV7-9 and TRBJ1-4, the complete variable domain is DTGVSQNPRHKITKRGQNVTFRCDPISEHNRLYWYRQTLGQGPEFLTYFQNEAQLEKSRLLSDRFSAERPKGSFSTLEIQRTEQGDSAMYLCASSTGHEKLFFGSGTQLSVL.

This rearrangement joins TRBV7-2 to TRBJ1-1; the D gene is possibly TRBD1 (5 bases). Trimming removed 1 base from V and 4 bases from J, with 10 bases in between. This CDR3 has 14 amino acids. In germline, CDR1 is SGHTA, CDR2 FQGNSA. Here the CDR3 DNA reads TGTGCCAGCAGCTTAGTGCAGGGCACCACTGAAGCTTTCTTT. Its translation: CASSLVQGTTEAFF.

There are a few counts of this clone. J is TRBJ1-4 and V is TRBV29-1; D perhaps matches TRBD1 (6 bases). The CDR3 is made up of 17 amino acids. Trimming took 7 bases from V and 0 from J, leaving 21 bases between them. The germline V gene encodes CDR1 SQVTM and CDR2 ANQGSEA. The CDR3 loop reads CSATPRAGATTNEKLFF. The CDR3 DNA is TGCAGCGCGACGCCCAGGGCAGGGGCTACAACTAATGAAAAACTGTTTTTT. The variable domain in full, completed from reference TRBV29-1 and TRBJ1-4, reads SAVISQKPSRDICQRGTSLTIQCQVDSQVTMMFWYRQQPGQSLTLIATANQGSEATYESGFVIDKFPISRPNLTFSTLTVSNMSPEDSSIYLCSATPRAGATTNEKLFFGSGTQLSVL.

This clone was recorded a few times. V gene TRBV20-1 combines with J gene TRBJ1-1; unclear D gene. Trimming cost V 5 bases and J 4 bases, with 8 bases left between them. The CDR3 extends over 11 amino acids. CDR1 and CDR2 from the germline V gene are DFQATT and SNEGSKA (reference sequence). CDR3 DNA sequence: TGCAGTGCTTATCTCAGCACTGAAGCTTTCTTT. Protein product: CSAYLSTEAFF.

V usage is TRBV18 and J usage is TRBJ1-1; 8 bases are a match to TRBD1. The CDR3 extends over 16 amino acids. Germline assignment: CDR1 KGHSH and CDR2 LQKENI. Trimming cost V 3 bases and J 2 bases; bases outside gene matches: 8. CDR3 sequence reads: CASSPLRTGRNTEAFF. CDR3 sequence (DNA): TGTGCCAGCTCACCCTTAAGGACAGGGAGAAACACTGAAGCTTTCTTT.

This clone was observed a handful of times. The sample carries other DNA sequences with the same CDR3. The J gene is TRBJ1-2, the V gene TRBV30; 8 bases line up with TRBD1. This CDR3 spans 13 amino acids. Germline trimming cut 0 bases from V and 5 bases from J; bases unmatched to any gene: 2. The germline V gene has CDR1 GTSNPN and CDR2 SVGIG (reference sequence). CDR3 nucleotide sequence: TGTGCCTGGAGTGTCCAGGGGGCTTATGGCTACACCTTC. Translating gives CAWSVQGAYGYTF.

The genes are TRBV7-9 and TRBJ2-7, with 12 positions matching TRBD1. Germline-derived CDR1 and CDR2 are SEHNR and FQNEAQ (reference sequence). The junction had 8 bases not matched to a gene; V was cut back by 5 bases and J by 9 bases. The length of the CDR3 is 14 residues. The CDR3 reads CASSPGTGGSVQYF. The CDR3 coding sequence is TGTGCCAGCAGCCCCGGGACAGGGGGCAGTGTGCAGTACTTC.

This chain connects TRBV6-5 to TRBJ1-5; D is unclear. This CDR3 region has 12 residues. Germline CDR1 reads MNHEY; CDR2 reads SVGAGI. Trimming removed 4 bases from V and 5 bases from J, with 6 bases in between. The CDR3 spells CASSSGHQPQHF. Written as DNA, the CDR3 is TGTGCCAGCAGTTCGGGCCATCAGCCCCAGCATTTT.

J is TRBJ2-3 and V is TRBV7-9, with D possibly being TRBD2 (6 bases). The germline V and J ends were trimmed by 3 bases and 1 base, with 11 bases remaining between them. The CDR3 contains 15 residues. Germline V gene data show CDR1 as SEHNR and CDR2 as FQNEAQ (reference sequence). The CDR3 sequence is CASSLGGGGTDTQYF. CDR3 nucleotide sequence: TGTGCCAGCAGCTTGGGTGGCGGGGGCACAGATACGCAGTATTTT. Drawing the rest from reference TRBV7-9 and TRBJ2-3, the complete variable domain is DTGVSQNPRHKITKRGQNVTFRCDPISEHNRLYWYRQTLGQGPEFLTYFQNEAQLEKSRLLSDRFSAERPKGSFSTLEIQRTEQGDSAMYLCASSLGGGGTDTQYFGPGTRLTVL.